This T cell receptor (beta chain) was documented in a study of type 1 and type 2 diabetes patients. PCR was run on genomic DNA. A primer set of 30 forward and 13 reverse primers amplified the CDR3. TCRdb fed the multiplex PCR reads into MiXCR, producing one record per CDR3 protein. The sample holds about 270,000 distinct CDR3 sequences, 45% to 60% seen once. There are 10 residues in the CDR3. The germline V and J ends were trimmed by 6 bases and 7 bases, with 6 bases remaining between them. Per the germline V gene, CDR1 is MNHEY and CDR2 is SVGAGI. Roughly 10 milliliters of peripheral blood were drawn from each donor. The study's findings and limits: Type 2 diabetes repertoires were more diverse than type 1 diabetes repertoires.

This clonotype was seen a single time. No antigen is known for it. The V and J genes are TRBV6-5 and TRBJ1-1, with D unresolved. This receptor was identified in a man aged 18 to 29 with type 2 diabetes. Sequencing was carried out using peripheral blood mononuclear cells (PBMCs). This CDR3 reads CASRDGEAFF. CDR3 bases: TGTGCCAGCAGGGACGGTGAAGCTTTCTTT.